This TCR beta chain was recorded in a study of T cell repertoires in cytomegalovirus infection. Across the study: Recently identified HLA-C-restricted CMV epitopes and well-studied HLA-B-restricted CMV epitopes were used by the study. The public TCR beta signatures pointed to both CMV infection and matching HLA type. The study, taken as a whole, reports: The response measured ex vivo was dominated by TCR beta clonotypes (HLA-C-restricted and CMV-specific). Cumulated frequencies of public TCR beta families served to identify carriers of CMV plus the relevant HLA.

Each CDR3 protein is one row after TCRdb ran MiXCR on the reads. Of fewer than 900,000 distinct CDR3 sequences listed, just under 30% are singletons. Trimming shortened V by 6 bases and J by 8 bases, and 19 bases separated the two germline ends. The CDR3 contains 14 residues. In regard to this clonotype: Its antigen remains unknown.

The TCR originated in a human donor in good health (CMV status not recorded). Some clones in this sample may be carry-over from other donors' samples. Material: cultured CD8+ T cells from PBMCs, obtained from culture after CMV antigen stimulation. This chain uses TRBV12-3 or TRBV12-4 with TRBJ1-2; D may be TRBD1 (5 bases). CDR3 loop: CASSPSPGVIGYTF. The CDR3 DNA sequence: TGTGCCAGCAGCCCCTCCCCGGGGGTTATCGGCTACACCTTC.